This T cell receptor (beta chain) was recorded in a study of shared clonotypes between healthy human individuals. Study-level background: A couple of women and three men aged 18 to 49 served as donors.

Germline assignment: CDR1 SGHTA and CDR2 FQGNSA. The CDR3 has 13 amino acids. The V end lost 1 base, the J end lost 7 bases, and 8 bases lay between the germline ends. Of note for this clone: The target antigen is unknown.

TCRdb keeps only in-frame clones here, not all; method: immunoSEQ multiplex PCR. The repertoire holds about a million clones, with roughly 80% as singletons. Study-wide findings and caveats: As a rule, naive subsets had a larger estimated richness than memory subsets. The sharing of about 5.3% of naive CD4 clonotypes was seen across a handful of donors. Rarefaction curves obtained for sorted subsets showed sequencing incomplete despite large depth.

Sequenced sample: memory CD4+ T cells sorted from blood. The subset: CD45RA-negative fraction. The clonotype originates from a man between 18 and 35 years old in good health. The rearrangement links TRBV7-2 to TRBJ1-3; D uncertain. The CDR3 loop reads CASSLVAGNTIYF. As DNA, the CDR3 is TGTGCCAGCAGCTTAGTGGCCGGGAACACCATATATTTT.